This T cell receptor (beta chain) was recovered during a study of vaccination and CD4 T cells after COVID-19 (dated by TCRdb to between 2021 and 2022). Study-wide context: Convalescent patients had a positive SARS-CoV-2 result on nasal swab PCR, and of these patients, nine had mild disease and one had severe disease. In the convalescent cohort there were six males and four females, among whom were two Hispanic individuals, seven Caucasians, two Asians and one multiracial person. Each participant got two doses of either the Pfizer-BioNTech BNT162b2 vaccine (n=8) or the Moderna mRNA-1273 vaccine (n=2). Post-COVID blood samples from convalescent patients were collected a median of around 110 days after diagnosis, with a range of about 35 to 180 days. Post-vaccine blood samples were collected a median of about 66 days after the second vaccine dose, ranging from roughly 14 to 241 days. For stimulating the cultures, overlapping spike peptide pools were used, derived from SARS-CoV-2 as well as from the common cold coronaviruses HCoV-NL63, HCoV-OC43 and HCoV-229E. As controls, cultures received a CEFX viral epitope pool (the positive control), an HIV-1 Nef peptide pool (the negative control), or no peptide at all. The spike-specific CD4+ TCR repertoire was compared before and after mRNA vaccination in approximately ten COVID-19 convalescent patients and a few infection-naive healthy vaccine recipients.

Library creation used PCR. At the Johns Hopkins FTIC core, DNA from the cultured CD4+ T cells underwent TCR sequencing with the Oncomine TCR Beta short-read assay. The QIAamp micro DNA kit was used to extract genomic DNA from the cultured CD4+ T cells. The Oncomine TCR Beta libraries from cultured CD4+ T cells were pooled using unique dual indexes and then sequenced on an Illumina iSeq 100. The study's processing was this. Non-productive sequences were removed, and CDR3s not starting with C, not ending with F or W, or shorter than 7 amino acids were discarded. The MANAFEST web application was used to identify antigen-specific clonotypes by comparing peptide-stimulated wells against reference wells and other culture wells. For a clone to be called positive, the clone needed an FDR below 0.05, an odds ratio above 5, and a productive frequency above 0.1% in at least two of three replicate wells. Cross-reactive clonotypes were defined as significantly expanded in both SARS-CoV-2 spike wells and at least one common cold coronavirus spike condition. Using R version 3.6.1, CDR3 homology was evaluated through Levenshtein distances (stringdist) along with unrooted phylogenetic trees (ape). TCRdb reprocessing: public reads trimmed at Q25 with fastp, clones called with MiXCR, in-frame beta chains kept. Each CDR3 protein gets just one entry, which takes the most common genes and DNA from the rows behind it. The V and J calls were determined by TCRdb, not by the authors. This sample lists fewer than 8,500 distinct CDR3 sequences; 77% were detected once. The ten top clones hold roughly 20% of the sample.

The CDR1 and CDR2 encoded by the germline V gene are SGHTA and FQGNSA. Including cysteine and phenylalanine, the CDR3 has 15 amino acids. The entry retains the CDR3 DNA only, 45 bases that are in frame from base 1. This clonotype has only a few counts. Its antigen is still unknown. One end of the junction varies from germline; a read error may be responsible. Beyond this particular receptor, the publication reports: Of the vaccine-specific clones found in convalescent patients, nearly all (304 of 307) were mono-reactive for SARS-CoV-2 spike instead of being cross-reactive with common cold coronaviruses. Among convalescent patients, a median roughly 90% of the SARS-CoV-2-reactive clones seen after vaccination appeared only after vaccination, which suggests priming specific to the vaccine. Although the median number of SARS-CoV-2-reactive clonotypes went up from around 20 after infection to about 38 after vaccination, the increase was not significant. The number of convalescent patients in the study was relatively small, and the study did not examine early timepoints following natural infection.

The intended sense of this specimen's treatment or condition label: roughly 11-day PBMC culture with coronavirus spike peptide pools or control peptides (ViraFEST assay). The study used the ViraFEST assay, which expanded antigen-specific T cells with peptide pools and then identified expanded clonotypes by TCR sequencing. The convalescent patients' positive SARS-CoV-2 PCR tests fell between March and December 2020, which was before the Alpha, Beta and Delta variants emerged in the United States. Each well held approximately 2 million PBMCs cultured in IMDM containing around 5% human AB serum and roughly 9.7 IU/ml IL-2, with around 9.7 ug/ml peptide pools added. On days 3 and 7, half of the culture medium was replaced with fresh IL-2-containing medium. After around 10 days of culture, CD4+ T cells were isolated by negative selection with the EasySep CD4+ T cell isolation kit. Ficoll-Paque Plus gradient centrifugation was used to isolate PBMCs from whole blood, and the isolated PBMCs were then either used fresh or cryopreserved at -140C. Triplicate wells were generally used for each culture condition.

The chain is assembled from TRBV7-2 and TRBJ1-5; a stretch of 7 junction bases matches TRBD1. Material: CD4+ T cells from blood, cultured in vitro. The TCR sequence derives from a human donor who had recovered from COVID-19. The bases are TGTGCCAGCAGCCGGGACAGCCGGAGCAATCAGCCTCAGCATTTT. Translation gives CASSRDSRSNQPQHF.